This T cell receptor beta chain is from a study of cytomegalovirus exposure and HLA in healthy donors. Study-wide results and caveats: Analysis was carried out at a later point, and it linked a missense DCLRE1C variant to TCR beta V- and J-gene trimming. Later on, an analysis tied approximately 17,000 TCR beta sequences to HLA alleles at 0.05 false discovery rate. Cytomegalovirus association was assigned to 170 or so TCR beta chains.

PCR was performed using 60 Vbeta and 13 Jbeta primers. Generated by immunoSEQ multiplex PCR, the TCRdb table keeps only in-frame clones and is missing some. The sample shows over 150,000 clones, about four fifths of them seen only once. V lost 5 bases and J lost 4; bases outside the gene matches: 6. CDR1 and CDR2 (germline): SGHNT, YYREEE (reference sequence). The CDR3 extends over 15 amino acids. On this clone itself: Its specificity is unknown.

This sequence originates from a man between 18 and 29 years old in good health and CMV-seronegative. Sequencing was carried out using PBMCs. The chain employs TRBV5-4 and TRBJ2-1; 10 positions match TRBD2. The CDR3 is CASRLGTSAYNEQFF. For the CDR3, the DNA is TGTGCCAGCAGACTCGGGACTAGCGCATACAATGAGCAGTTCTTC.